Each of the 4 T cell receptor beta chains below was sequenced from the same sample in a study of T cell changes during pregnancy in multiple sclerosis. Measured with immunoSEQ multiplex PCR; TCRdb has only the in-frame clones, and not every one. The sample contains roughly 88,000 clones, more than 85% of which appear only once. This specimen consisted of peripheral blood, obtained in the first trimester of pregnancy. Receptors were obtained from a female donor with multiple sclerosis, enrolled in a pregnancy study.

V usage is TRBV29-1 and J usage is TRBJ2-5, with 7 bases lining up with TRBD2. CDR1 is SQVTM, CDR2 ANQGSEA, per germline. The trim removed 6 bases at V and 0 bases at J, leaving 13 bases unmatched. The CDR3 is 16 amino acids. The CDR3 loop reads CSVEGLTPSYQETQYF. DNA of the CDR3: TGCAGCGTCGAGGGACTAACCCCTTCATACCAAGAGACCCAGTACTTC.

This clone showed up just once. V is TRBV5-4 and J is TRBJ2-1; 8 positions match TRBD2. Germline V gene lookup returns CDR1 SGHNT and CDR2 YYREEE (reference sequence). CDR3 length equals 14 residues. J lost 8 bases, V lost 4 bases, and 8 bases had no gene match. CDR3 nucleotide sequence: TGTGCCAGCAGCACCCGCGGGCGGGAGGATGAGCAGTTCTTC. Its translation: CASSTRGREDEQFF.

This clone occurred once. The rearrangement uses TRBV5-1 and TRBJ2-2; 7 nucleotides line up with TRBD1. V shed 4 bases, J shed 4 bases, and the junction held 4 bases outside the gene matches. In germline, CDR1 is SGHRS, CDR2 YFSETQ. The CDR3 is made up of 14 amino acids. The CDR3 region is CASSLGQTTGELFF. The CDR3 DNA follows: TGCGCCAGCAGCCTGGGACAGACCACCGGGGAGCTGTTTTTT.

CDR3 region: CASSQDGGQGNEKLFF. The DNA for the CDR3 is TGCGCCAGCAGCCAAGATGGGGGACAGGGGAATGAAAAACTGTTTTTT. The chain uses TRBV4-1 and TRBJ1-4; 10 nucleotides agree with TRBD1. V gave up 0 bases and J gave up 5 bases; unmatched junction bases: 3. There are 16 residues in the CDR3. Looked up from germline, CDR1 is MGHRA and CDR2 is YSYEKL.